These 21 T cell receptor beta chains share one sample of origin, sequenced in a study of T cells expressing NK-cell markers. TCRdb re-called the 5' RACE reads and catalogs CDR3 proteins one per entry, DNA excluded. With about 450,000 distinct CDR3 sequences in the sample, the ten largest clones hold less than 7.5%. Sample: blood T cells: a sorted CD56 or NKG2C T cell subset, CD4+ or CD8+ T cells, or bulk PBMC T cells (not recorded which). Receptors were obtained from a woman between 18 and 70 years old in good health.

The chain couples TRBV6-2 or TRBV6-3 to TRBJ2-3. There are 14 residues in the CDR3. Germline V gives CDR1 MNHEY, CDR2 SVGEGT. CDR3 amino acids: CASGYRTSSDTQYF.

The chain links TRBV20-1 to TRBJ1-4; TCRdb names TRBD1, which stays unverified in the absence of DNA. The germline V gene encodes CDR1 DFQATT and CDR2 SNEGSKA (reference sequence). This CDR3 contains 15 residues. CDR3 loop: CSARVRQGRNEKLFF.

The chain joins TRBV7-2 to TRBJ2-1. Germline loops: CDR1 SGHTA, CDR2 FQGNSA. CDR3 size: 12 residues. CDR3 in amino acids: CASSFYNNEQFF.

The J gene is TRBJ2-7, the V gene TRBV4-2; the TCRdb D gene call, TRBD2, has no DNA to confirm it. Germline CDR1 and CDR2: LGHNA and YNFKEQ. The CDR3 is made up of 15 amino acids. CDR3 region: CASSQGTSYSYEQYF.

This sequence joins TRBV20-1 and TRBJ2-1; as DNA is missing, the TRBD2 call by TCRdb cannot be tested. Germline values: CDR1 DFQATT, CDR2 SNEGSKA (reference sequence). This CDR3 spans 16 amino acids. The CDR3 spells CSARTSGRSSYNEQFF.

The rearrangement uses TRBV7-9 and TRBJ2-1; TCRdb indicates TRBD2, and absent DNA this call remains unverified. The germline V gene has CDR1 SEHNR and CDR2 FQNEAQ (reference sequence). CDR3 length: 17 amino acids. CDR3 amino acids: CASSLEVSGSSYNEQFF.

The chain carries TRBV18 and TRBJ1-2. This CDR3 region has 14 residues. CDR1 and CDR2 (germline): KGHSH, LQKENI. The CDR3 reads CASSPADFNYGYTF.

This rearrangement joins TRBV3-1 to TRBJ2-1; there is no DNA to check the TCRdb D call of TRBD2. The CDR3 spans 13 residues. Per germline, CDR1 LGHDT and CDR2 YNNKEL (reference sequence). The CDR3 loop is CASSQRGQNEQFF.

The gene calls are TRBV20-1 and TRBJ2-1; no DNA is available, so the TRBD2 call from TCRdb remains unchecked. The CDR3 runs to 16 residues. The germline CDR1 and CDR2 sequences are DFQATT and SNEGSKA (reference sequence). Here the CDR3 reads CSARGLTSGSQNEQFF.

The V call is TRBV29-1, the J call TRBJ2-1; TCRdb indicates TRBD2, and absent DNA this call remains unverified. The germline CDR1 and CDR2 sequences are SQVTM and ANQGSEA. This CDR3 is built from 13 residues. The CDR3 spells CSVLTSGRNEQFF.

The chain recombines TRBV7-2 with TRBJ2-7; TCRdb's D gene call, TRBD2, goes unchecked for lack of DNA. Germline loops: CDR1 SGHTA, CDR2 FQGNSA. The CDR3 is 12 amino acids. The CDR3 reads CASSGSGYEQYF. Looking up the rest from reference TRBV7-2 and TRBJ2-7 gives the full variable domain: GAGVSQSPSNKVTEKGKDVELRCDPISGHTALYWYRQSLGQGLEFLIYFQGNSAPDKSGLPSDRFSAERTGGSVSTLTIQRTQQEDSAVYLCASSGSGYEQYFGPGTRLTVT.

The chain employs TRBV21-1 and TRBJ2-3; the TCRdb D gene call, TRBD2, has no DNA to confirm it. TRBV21-1 is a listed pseudogene. The length of the CDR3 is 17 residues. This chain's CDR3 is CASSNTDAAGSTDTQYF.

This chain uses TRBV7-2 with TRBJ2-7; there is no DNA to check the TCRdb D call of TRBD1. Germline CDR1 and CDR2: SGHTA and FQGNSA. There are 15 residues in the CDR3. CDR3 in amino acids: CASSSRDRVYYEQYF. The full variable domain, completed using reference TRBV7-2 and TRBJ2-7, is GAGVSQSPSNKVTEKGKDVELRCDPISGHTALYWYRQSLGQGLEFLIYFQGNSAPDKSGLPSDRFSAERTGGSVSTLTIQRTQQEDSAVYLCASSSRDRVYYEQYFGPGTRLTVT.

The chain joins TRBV5-1 to TRBJ2-1. CDR1 and CDR2 from the germline V gene are SGHRS and YFSETQ. This CDR3 region has 16 residues. The CDR3 sequence: CASSPQTASSYNEQFF. The variable domain in full, with the rest retrieved from reference TRBV5-1 and TRBJ2-1, is KAGVTQTPRYLIKTRGQQVTLSCSPISGHRSVSWYQQTPGQGLQFLFEYFSETQRNKGNFPGRFSGRQFSNSRSEMNVSTLELGDSALYLCASSPQTASSYNEQFFGPGTRLTVL.

V and J are TRBV20-1 and TRBJ2-2; as DNA is missing, the TRBD1 call by TCRdb cannot be tested. Germline V gives CDR1 DFQATT, CDR2 SNEGSKA (reference sequence). CDR3 length equals 16 residues. The CDR3 is CSARSTPPHKPWELFF.

This chain links TRBV14 with TRBJ2-7; TCRdb proposes TRBD1, but this gene call is untestable without DNA. The CDR3 contains 16 residues. Germline CDR1 and CDR2: SGHDN and FVKESK. This CDR3 reads CASSQFEGGTSYEQYF.

The rearrangement uses TRBV6-1 and TRBJ2-7; TCRdb's D call of TRBD2 is untestable without DNA. Germline values: CDR1 MNHNS, CDR2 SASEGT. CDR3 length: 13 residues. This chain's CDR3 is CAAGLAGGGEQYF.

The chain couples TRBV29-1 to TRBJ2-3; TCRdb returns TRBD1, unconfirmable since there is no DNA. CDR1 and CDR2 (germline): SQVTM, ANQGSEA. The CDR3 is made up of 16 amino acids. This chain's CDR3 is CSVEGTRGPSTDTQYF.

The rearrangement joins TRBV5-1 to TRBJ2-6; TCRdb names TRBD1, which stays unverified in the absence of DNA. There are 17 residues in the CDR3. The germline V gene encodes CDR1 SGHRS and CDR2 YFSETQ. CDR3: CASSLVMTGSGANVLTF. Combining the CDR3 with reference TRBV5-1 and TRBJ2-6 gives the whole variable domain KAGVTQTPRYLIKTRGQQVTLSCSPISGHRSVSWYQQTPGQGLQFLFEYFSETQRNKGNFPGRFSGRQFSNSRSEMNVSTLELGDSALYLCASSLVMTGSGANVLTFGAGSRLTVL.

The chain carries TRBV6-2 or TRBV6-3 and TRBJ2-1. Germline loops: CDR1 MNHEY, CDR2 SVGEGT. There are 13 residues in the CDR3. This CDR3 reads CASSTVRRNEQFF.

V and J are TRBV19 and TRBJ2-1; TCRdb returns TRBD1, unconfirmable since there is no DNA. This CDR3 is built from 14 residues. Germline CDR1 and CDR2: LNHDA and SQIVND (reference sequence). This CDR3 is CASRHAGANNEQFF. The full variable domain, its missing parts supplied by reference TRBV19 and TRBJ2-1, is DGGITQSPKYLFRKEGQNVTLSCEQNLNHDAMYWYRQDPGQGLRLIYYSQIVNDFQKGDIAEGYSVSREKKESFPLTVTSAQKNPTAFYLCASRHAGANNEQFFGPGTRLTVL.